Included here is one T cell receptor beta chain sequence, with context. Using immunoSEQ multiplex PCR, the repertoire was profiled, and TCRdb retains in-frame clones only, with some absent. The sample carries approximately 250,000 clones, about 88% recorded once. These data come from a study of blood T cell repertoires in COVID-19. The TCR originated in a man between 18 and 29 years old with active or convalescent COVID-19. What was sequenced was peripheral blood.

The CDR3 DNA reads TGTGCCAGCAGCTTCGGCGGTTACACAGATACGCAGTATTTT. Translation gives CASSFGGYTDTQYF. J is TRBJ2-3 and V is TRBV11-3; D not certain. The CDR3 loop spans 14 amino acids. Germline V gene data show CDR1 as SGHNT and CDR2 as YENEEA. Trimming left V 3 bases short and J 2 bases short, with 9 bases between.